Below, 21 T cell receptor beta chains from the same sample are listed, as sequenced in a study of shared clonotypes between healthy human individuals. Some clones are missing from TCRdb's copy, which holds only in-frame ones; the method was immunoSEQ multiplex PCR. The data contain some 1.5 million clones, around 98% of them singletons. Sequencing was done on a sample of naive CD4+ T cells sorted from blood. Documented subset: CD45RA+ positively selected. These receptor sequences come from a man aged 25-45 years in good health.

The genes are TRBV5-6 and TRBJ1-5; the D gene is possibly TRBD1 (5 bases). CDR3 length: 14 amino acids. The germline V gene has CDR1 SGHDT and CDR2 YYEEEE. Trimming pared 2 bases from V and 10 bases from J, leaving 16 bases between. The CDR3 bases are TGTGCCAGCAGCTTCTGGGGGAGAGTGGGCCCCCAGCATTTT. This sequence encodes CASSFWGRVGPQHF.

The rearrangement joins TRBV9 to TRBJ1-1; 8 bases are a match to TRBD1. CDR3 size: 15 residues. The trim removed 4 bases at V and 0 bases at J, leaving 5 bases unmatched. CDR1 is SGDLS, CDR2 YYNGEE, per germline. This CDR3 reads CASSYGTGMNTEAFF. CDR3 nucleotide sequence: TGTGCCAGCAGCTATGGGACAGGAATGAACACTGAAGCTTTCTTT.

This sequence joins TRBV15 and TRBJ1-5, with a possible D match to TRBD1 (5 bases). Trimming shortened V by 2 bases and J by 1 base, and 6 bases separated the two germline ends. The CDR3 runs 14 residues. The germline V gene has CDR1 LNHNV and CDR2 YYDKDF (reference sequence). This CDR3 reads CATSRKGSNQPQHF. The CDR3 bases are TGTGCCACCAGCAGAAAGGGGAGCAATCAGCCCCAGCATTTT.

V and J are TRBV5-4 and TRBJ2-3; TRBD2 might be the D (5 bases). V was clipped by 5 bases and J by 0 bases, with 13 bases between them. Germline values: CDR1 SGHNT, CDR2 YYREEE (reference sequence). The CDR3 is 15 residues long. DNA for the CDR3: TGTGCCAGCAGACGAGCGGATACTAGCACAGATACGCAGTATTTT. The encoded protein is CASRRADTSTDTQYF.

The chain carries TRBV5-6 and TRBJ2-3; the D is unclear. V was shortened by 3 bases and J by 2 bases, with 13 bases between the two germline ends. Germline V gives CDR1 SGHDT, CDR2 YYEEEE. This CDR3 region has 15 residues. CDR3 protein: CASSSYAGVTDTQYF. The CDR3 coding sequence is TGTGCCAGCAGCTCGTACGCAGGTGTCACAGATACGCAGTATTTT.

V gene TRBV6-1 combines with J gene TRBJ2-5, with TRBD1 as a possible D gene (6 bases). Germline V CDR1 and CDR2: MNHNS, SASEGT. The CDR3 is 15 residues long. With 4 bases removed from V and 4 bases from J, the gap between germline ends came to 16 bases. CDR3 region: CASSAWGPNRETQYF. As DNA, the CDR3 is TGTGCCAGCAGTGCCTGGGGGCCAAACAGAGAGACCCAGTACTTC.

V gene TRBV29-1 combines with J gene TRBJ2-2; 13 positions match TRBD2. In germline, CDR1 is SQVTM, CDR2 ANQGSEA. With 7 bases clipped from V and 5 bases from J, the junction kept 7 bases outside the gene matches. The CDR3 consists of 15 residues. CDR3 nucleotides: TGCAGCGGTGCCGGGACTAGCGGGGATACCGGGGAGCTGTTTTTT. As protein: CSGAGTSGDTGELFF.

The chain couples TRBV5-1 to TRBJ2-3, with 9 bases matching TRBD2. Germline V gene data show CDR1 as SGHRS and CDR2 as YFSETQ. Trimming cost V 0 bases and J 4 bases; bases outside gene matches: 9. CDR3 size: 17 residues. The CDR3 coding sequence is TGCGCCAGCAGCTTGGGGCTTACTAAGCGGGGGGCAGATACGCAGTATTTT. Its protein is CASSLGLTKRGADTQYF.

The chain recombines TRBV5-1 with TRBJ2-5, with D hard to call. Germline V gene data show CDR1 as SGHRS and CDR2 as YFSETQ. CDR3 length equals 11 residues. V lost 3 bases, J lost 7 bases, and 7 bases lay in between. The CDR3 reads CASSSAWTQYF. The CDR3 nucleotides are TGCGCCAGCAGCTCCGCCTGGACCCAGTACTTC.

This chain uses TRBV28 with TRBJ1-3; D is unresolved. Trimming stripped 2 bases from V and 0 bases from J, with 11 bases between. Germline lookup yields CDR1 MDHEN and CDR2 SYDVKM. The CDR3 contains 16 residues. For the CDR3, the DNA is TGTGCCAGCAGTTTACTACCGGCGGTCTCTGGAAACACCATATATTTT. This translates into CASSLLPAVSGNTIYF.

This clone is a singleton in its sample. The chain has TRBV7-3 and TRBJ2-7; tentatively, D is TRBD2 (6 bases). Trimming left V 5 bases short and J 6 bases short, with 29 bases between. CDR3 length equals 18 residues. Per germline, CDR1 SGHTA and CDR2 FQGTGA. CDR3 DNA: TGTGCCAGCAGCCTAAACGGGGGATACAGGACGATCTTTTGCGAGCAGTACTTC. It specifies CASSLNGGYRTIFCEQYF.

CDR3: CSVGRSPGELFF. The CDR3 DNA is TGCAGCGTTGGGCGAAGTCCCGGGGAGCTGTTTTTT. The chain recombines TRBV29-1 with TRBJ2-2, with D unclear. Germline CDR1 is SQVTM and CDR2 is ANQGSEA. The CDR3 covers 12 residues. Trimming pared 4 bases from V and 6 bases from J, leaving 9 bases between.

V usage is TRBV20-1 and J usage is TRBJ1-1, with D unresolved. CDR3 size: 10 residues. CDR1 DFQATT and CDR2 SNEGSKA come from the germline V gene (reference sequence). The V end was cut by 0 bases, the J end by 8 bases, with 4 bases between. CDR3 loop: CSAREIEAFF. DNA of the CDR3: TGCAGTGCTAGAGAGATAGAAGCTTTCTTT.

V usage is TRBV6-1 and J usage is TRBJ1-5; no definite D call. The CDR3 contains 13 residues. Trimming left V 1 base short and J 7 bases short, with 8 bases between. Germline V gene data show CDR1 as MNHNS and CDR2 as SASEGT. The CDR3: CASSEDDTQPQHF. The CDR3 DNA follows: TGTGCCAGCAGTGAAGACGACACCCAGCCCCAGCATTTT.

This clone was seen once. The rearrangement links TRBV10-2 to TRBJ1-2, with unresolved D. CDR1 is WSHSY, CDR2 SAAADI, per germline. V was clipped by 0 bases and J by 8 bases, with 13 bases between them. This CDR3 is built from 14 residues. DNA for the CDR3: TGCGCCAGCAGTGAGTCGACGGGGTCCTCGGGCTACACCTTC. Encoded protein: CASSESTGSSGYTF.

CDR3 nucleotide sequence: TGTGCCAGCTCCGAGGCAGGGTACGAGTACTTC. Translated: CASSEAGYEYF. The chain links TRBV28 to TRBJ2-7; D is perhaps TRBD1 (5 bases). CDR3 length: 11 residues. Germline CDR1 reads MDHEN; CDR2 reads SYDVKM. V was pared by 8 bases and J by 11 bases, with 16 bases between.

The chain employs TRBV7-2 and TRBJ2-7; TRBD2 matches at 12 bases. V gave up 7 bases and J gave up 6 bases; unmatched junction bases: 10. There are 15 residues in the CDR3. Germline assignment: CDR1 SGHTA and CDR2 FQGNSA. CDR3 sequence reads: CASNRGLAGNSEQYF. In DNA, the CDR3 is TGTGCCAGCAACCGCGGACTAGCGGGAAACTCCGAGCAGTACTTC.

The V call is TRBV7-2, the J call TRBJ2-7; tentative D call: TRBD1 (6 bases). This CDR3 region has 12 residues. The germline V gene has CDR1 SGHTA and CDR2 FQGNSA. Deletions cut 2 bases from V and 9 bases from J, with 11 bases between. The CDR3 loop reads CASSLQGLVQYF. The CDR3 DNA is TGTGCCAGCAGCTTACAGGGGTTAGTGCAGTACTTC.

This clone has only one observation. This chain uses TRBV7-9 with TRBJ1-1; D perhaps matches TRBD1 (6 bases). The germline V gene encodes CDR1 SEHNR and CDR2 FQNEAQ (reference sequence). The ends were cut back, 5 bases at V and 3 bases at J, with 16 bases in the middle. This CDR3 has 15 amino acids. In DNA, the CDR3 is TGTGCCAGCAGCCTCGCCCTGAGGGGGGACACTGAAGCTTTCTTT. This encodes CASSLALRGDTEAFF.

The chain links TRBV15 to TRBJ1-5; TRBD1 matches 7 bases. This CDR3 is built from 17 residues. In germline, CDR1 is LNHNV, CDR2 YYDKDF (reference sequence). V was clipped by 0 bases and J by 0 bases; unmatched bases: 5. CDR3 bases: TGTGCCACCAGCAGAGATGCGCAGGGGGATAGCAATCAGCCCCAGCATTTT. Translating gives CATSRDAQGDSNQPQHF. Based on the CDR3 plus reference TRBV15 and TRBJ1-5, the full variable domain is DAMVIQNPRYQVTQFGKPVTLSCSQTLNHNVMYWYQQKSSQAPKLLFHYYDKDFNNEADTPDNFQSRRPNTSFCFLDIRSPGLGDTAMYLCATSRDAQGDSNQPQHFGDGTRLSIL.

This clone was recorded only once. V usage is TRBV5-1 and J usage is TRBJ2-3; D is possibly TRBD2 (6 bases). The V end was cut by 2 bases, the J end by 1 base, with 17 bases between. The germline gives CDR1 SGHRS, CDR2 YFSETQ. The CDR3 is 17 amino acids. Here the CDR3 reads CASSFLPPGLRTDTQYF. The DNA of the CDR3 is TGCGCCAGCAGCTTCCTTCCTCCGGGACTCCGCACAGATACGCAGTATTTT.